What follows describes a single TCR beta chain. No antigen is known for it. Use of 60 Vbeta and 13 Jbeta primers characterized the PCR. Assay used: immunoSEQ multiplex PCR; TCRdb lists only in-frame clones, some missing. The sample includes about 160,000 clones, about 71% of them seen just once. This sample was included in a study of cytomegalovirus exposure and HLA in healthy donors. Study-wide points: For most TCR beta V segments, an earlier analysis put the productive rate at about 90% or about 30% of the time.

CDR1 and CDR2 (germline): LNHDA, SQIVND (reference sequence). The CDR3 is made up of 13 amino acids. V was cut by 5 bases and J by 6 bases, with 13 bases left in between. As for the donors, each was a healthy bone marrow donor. The source of this sequence is a woman aged 35 to 49 in good health and CMV-seropositive. The specimen was PBMCs. The V call is TRBV19, the J call TRBJ1-1, with D possibly being TRBD1 (5 bases). CDR3: CASSRWTSPEAFF. The CDR3 DNA sequence: TGTGCCAGTAGTCGATGGACAAGCCCTGAAGCTTTCTTT.